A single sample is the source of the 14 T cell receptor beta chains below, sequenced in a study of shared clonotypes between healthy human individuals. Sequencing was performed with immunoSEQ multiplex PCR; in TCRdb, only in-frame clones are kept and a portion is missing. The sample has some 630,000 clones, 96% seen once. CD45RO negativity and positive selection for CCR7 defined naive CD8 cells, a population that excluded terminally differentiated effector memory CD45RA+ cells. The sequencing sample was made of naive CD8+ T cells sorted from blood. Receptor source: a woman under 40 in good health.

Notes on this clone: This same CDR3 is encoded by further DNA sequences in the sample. The CDR3 DNA reads TGTGCCAGCAGTTTCGGGTTATCTGGAAACACCATATATTTT. This translates into CASSFGLSGNTIYF. The rearrangement joins TRBV28 to TRBJ1-3; D uncertain. The V and J ends lost 3 bases and 1 base respectively, with 7 bases between them. Looked up from germline, CDR1 is MDHEN and CDR2 is SYDVKM. The CDR3 is 14 amino acids.

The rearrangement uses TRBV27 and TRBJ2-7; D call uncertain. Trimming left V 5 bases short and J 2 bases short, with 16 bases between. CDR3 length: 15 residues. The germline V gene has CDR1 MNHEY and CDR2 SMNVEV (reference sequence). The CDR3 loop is CASSPRAGSPYEQYF. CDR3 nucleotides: TGTGCCAGCAGTCCTAGGGCAGGATCACCCTACGAGCAGTACTTC.

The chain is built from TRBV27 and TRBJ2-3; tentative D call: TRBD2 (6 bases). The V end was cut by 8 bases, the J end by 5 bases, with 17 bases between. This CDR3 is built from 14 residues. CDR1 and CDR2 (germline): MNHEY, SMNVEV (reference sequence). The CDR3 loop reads CASGGARAGDTQYF. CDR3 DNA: TGTGCCAGCGGCGGGGCCCGGGCGGGAGATACGCAGTATTTT.

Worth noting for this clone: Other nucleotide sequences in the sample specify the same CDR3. The CDR3: CASSIDREGADTQYF. The CDR3 DNA reads as TGTGCCAGTAGTATAGATCGTGAGGGGGCAGATACGCAGTATTTT. The V call is TRBV19, the J call TRBJ2-3; TRBD1 is a possible D gene (6 bases). V was pared by 0 bases and J by 4 bases, with 11 bases between. The CDR3 covers 15 residues. CDR1 and CDR2 (germline): LNHDA, SQIVND (reference sequence).

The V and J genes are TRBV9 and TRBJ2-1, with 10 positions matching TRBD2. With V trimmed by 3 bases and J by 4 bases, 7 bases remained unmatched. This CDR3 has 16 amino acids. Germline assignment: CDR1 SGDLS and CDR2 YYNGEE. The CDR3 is CASSGTGTSVYNEQFF. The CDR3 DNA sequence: TGTGCCAGCAGCGGTACCGGGACTAGCGTTTACAATGAGCAGTTCTTC.

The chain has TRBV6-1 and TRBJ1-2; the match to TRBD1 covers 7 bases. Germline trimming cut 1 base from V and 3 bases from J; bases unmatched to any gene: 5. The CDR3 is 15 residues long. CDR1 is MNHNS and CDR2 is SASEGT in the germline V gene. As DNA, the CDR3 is TGTGCCAGCAGTGAAGTGGCAGGGGGTCACTATGGCTACACCTTC. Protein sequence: CASSEVAGGHYGYTF.

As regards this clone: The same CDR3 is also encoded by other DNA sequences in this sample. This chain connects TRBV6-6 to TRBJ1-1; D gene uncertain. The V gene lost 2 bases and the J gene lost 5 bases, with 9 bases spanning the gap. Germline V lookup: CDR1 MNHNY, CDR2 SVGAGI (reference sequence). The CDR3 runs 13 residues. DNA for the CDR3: TGTGCCAGCAGTTACGGTGGCGGAACTGAAGCTTTCTTT. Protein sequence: CASSYGGGTEAFF.

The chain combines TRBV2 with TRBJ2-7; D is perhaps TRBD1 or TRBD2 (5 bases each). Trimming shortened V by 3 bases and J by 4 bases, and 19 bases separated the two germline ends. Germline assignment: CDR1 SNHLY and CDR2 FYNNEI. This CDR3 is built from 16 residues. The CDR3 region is CASSDPGRTSGYEQYF. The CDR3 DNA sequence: TGTGCCAGCAGTGATCCGGGGCGGACTTCAGGTTACGAGCAGTACTTC.

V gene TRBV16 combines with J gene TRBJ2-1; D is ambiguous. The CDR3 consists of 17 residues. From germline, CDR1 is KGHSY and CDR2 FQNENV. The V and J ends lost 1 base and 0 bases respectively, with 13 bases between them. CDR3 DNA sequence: TGTGCCAGCAGCCAATTGGGAACAGCGAGCTCCTACAATGAGCAGTTCTTC. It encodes CASSQLGTASSYNEQFF.

The CDR3 DNA follows: TGTGCCAGCGGGACGCAAGGGAGCAATCAGCCCCAGCATTTT. Protein sequence: CASGTQGSNQPQHF. This chain uses TRBV2 with TRBJ1-5, with D perhaps matching TRBD1 (5 bases). The CDR3 length is 14 residues. V was pared by 8 bases and J by 1 base, with 12 bases between. Germline V gene sequence: CDR1 SNHLY, CDR2 FYNNEI.

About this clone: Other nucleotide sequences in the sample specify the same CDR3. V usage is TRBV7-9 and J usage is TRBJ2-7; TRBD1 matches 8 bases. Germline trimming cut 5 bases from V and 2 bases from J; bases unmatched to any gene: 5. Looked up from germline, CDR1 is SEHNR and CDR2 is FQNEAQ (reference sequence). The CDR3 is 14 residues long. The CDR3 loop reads CASSPGTGPYEQYF. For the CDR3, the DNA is TGTGCCAGCAGCCCCGGGACAGGACCCTACGAGCAGTACTTC. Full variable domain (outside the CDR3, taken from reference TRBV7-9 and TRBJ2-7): DTGVSQNPRHKITKRGQNVTFRCDPISEHNRLYWYRQTLGQGPEFLTYFQNEAQLEKSRLLSDRFSAERPKGSFSTLEIQRTEQGDSAMYLCASSPGTGPYEQYFGPGTRLTVT.

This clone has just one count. This CDR3 is CASSRKVRQSRANVLTF. CDR3 sequence (DNA): TGTGCCAGCAGCCGAAAAGTACGACAAAGTCGGGCCAACGTCCTGACTTTC. The V call is TRBV7-2, the J call TRBJ2-6, with D uncertain. Germline CDR1 is SGHTA and CDR2 is FQGNSA. The CDR3 covers 17 residues. V was shortened by 5 bases and J by 5 bases, with 19 bases between the two germline ends.

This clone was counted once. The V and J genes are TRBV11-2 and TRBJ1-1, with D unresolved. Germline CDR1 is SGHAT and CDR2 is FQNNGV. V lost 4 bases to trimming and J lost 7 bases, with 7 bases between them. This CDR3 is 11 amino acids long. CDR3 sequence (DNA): TGTGCCAGCAGCTCGTTGGGTGAAGCTTTCTTT. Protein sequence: CASSSLGEAFF.

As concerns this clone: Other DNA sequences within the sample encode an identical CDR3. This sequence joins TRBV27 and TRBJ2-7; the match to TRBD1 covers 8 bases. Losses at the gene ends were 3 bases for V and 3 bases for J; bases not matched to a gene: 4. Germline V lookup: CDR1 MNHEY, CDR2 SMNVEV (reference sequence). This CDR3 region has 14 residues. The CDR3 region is CASSFGQGGYEQYF. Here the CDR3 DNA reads TGTGCCAGCAGTTTTGGACAGGGAGGCTACGAGCAGTACTTC.